Each of the 21 T cell receptor beta chains below was sequenced from the same sample in a study of OX40 agonist ivuxolimab in advanced cancers. Using immunoSEQ multiplex PCR, the repertoire was profiled, and TCRdb retains in-frame clones only, with some absent. The sample shows approximately 56,000 clones, roughly nine tenths of them seen only once. The sequencing here drew on CD4+ or CD8+ T cells sorted from blood, taken in a trial of the OX40 agonist ivuxolimab. The receptor set was obtained from an adult with an advanced solid tumor such as melanoma, head and neck, liver or kidney cancer.

The CDR3 loop is CASSRGLGDTEAFF. CDR3 nucleotide sequence: TGCGCCAGCAGCCGCGGACTAGGGGACACTGAAGCTTTCTTT. The genes are TRBV4-3 and TRBJ1-1, with a possible D match to TRBD1 (5 bases). Germline CDR1 and CDR2: LGHNA and YSLEER. This CDR3 is 14 amino acids long. V was pared by 4 bases and J by 3 bases, with 12 bases between.

The chain has TRBV29-1 and TRBJ2-2; D unclear. The CDR3 consists of 12 residues. Germline values: CDR1 SQVTM, CDR2 ANQGSEA. The V gene lost 4 bases and the J gene lost 4 bases, with 7 bases spanning the gap. CDR3 nucleotides: TGCAGCGTTGGTTGGGGCACCGGGGAGCTGTTTTTT. As protein: CSVGWGTGELFF.

This clone was recorded once. The rearrangement joins TRBV5-1 to TRBJ1-2; the D gene is possibly TRBD1 (6 bases). The CDR3 extends over 14 amino acids. V gave up 1 base and J gave up 6 bases, with 13 bases separating them. From germline, CDR1 is SGHRS and CDR2 YFSETQ. The CDR3 DNA sequence: TGCGCCAGCAGCTTGTCCGGGGGCAAGAATGGCTACACCTTC. It encodes CASSLSGGKNGYTF.

The genes are TRBV19 and TRBJ1-1; a possible D gene is TRBD1 (5 bases). Between the trimmed V and J ends, which lost 5 bases and 4 bases, there was a span of 14 bases. CDR3 length: 14 residues. The germline V gene has CDR1 LNHDA and CDR2 SQIVND (reference sequence). This chain's CDR3 is CASSPEGEGTEAFF. As DNA, the CDR3 is TGTGCCAGTAGTCCAGAAGGGGAAGGCACTGAAGCTTTCTTT. The whole variable domain, filled in from reference TRBV19 and TRBJ1-1, reads DGGITQSPKYLFRKEGQNVTLSCEQNLNHDAMYWYRQDPGQGLRLIYYSQIVNDFQKGDIAEGYSVSREKKESFPLTVTSAQKNPTAFYLCASSPEGEGTEAFFGQGTRLTVV.

The chain couples TRBV2 to TRBJ1-6, with a weak D call TRBD1 (5 bases). The CDR3 is 19 amino acids. Trimming stripped 5 bases from V and 4 bases from J, with 24 bases between. Germline V gene data show CDR1 as SNHLY and CDR2 as FYNNEI. For the CDR3, the DNA is TGTGCCAGCAGTACCACAAACGAACAGGCGAACCCTTATAATTCACCCCTCCACTTT. Protein: CASSTTNEQANPYNSPLHF.

The chain joins TRBV5-1 to TRBJ2-5; TRBD1 aligns across 8 bases. This CDR3 has 15 amino acids. The germline CDR1 and CDR2 sequences are SGHRS and YFSETQ. V lost 0 bases and J lost 5; bases outside the gene matches: 6. The CDR3 loop is CASSLGQGLGETQYF. The CDR3 nucleotides read TGCGCCAGCAGCTTGGGACAGGGGCTTGGGGAGACCCAGTACTTC.

The chain links TRBV6-1 to TRBJ2-7, with 10 bases lining up with TRBD1. Germline CDR1 MNHNS, CDR2 SASEGT. The CDR3 consists of 15 residues. V lost 4 bases, J lost 3 bases, and 6 bases stayed unmatched. Here the CDR3 reads CASSARDRGNYEQYF. The CDR3 DNA reads as TGTGCCAGCAGTGCCCGGGACAGGGGTAACTACGAGCAGTACTTC.

The chain recombines TRBV10-3 with TRBJ2-1, with TRBD1 identical over 10 bases. Germline V lookup: CDR1 ENHRY, CDR2 SYGVKD. Trimming removed 3 bases from V and 6 bases from J; junction bases left unmatched: 5. This CDR3 is built from 15 residues. CDR3 sequence: CAISDSGTGVNEQFF. CDR3 DNA sequence: TGTGCCATCAGTGACTCCGGGACAGGGGTCAATGAGCAGTTCTTC.

The CDR3 sequence: CASSWEGGLGEAFF. The CDR3 bases are TGCGCCAGCAGCTGGGAGGGGGGCTTGGGTGAAGCTTTCTTT. This chain links TRBV5-1 with TRBJ1-1, with TRBD1 as a possible D gene (6 bases). V lost 3 bases and J 7 bases, leaving 16 bases between the germline ends. The CDR3 runs to 14 residues. Germline V lookup: CDR1 SGHRS, CDR2 YFSETQ.

This clone appeared once. The rearrangement links TRBV2 to TRBJ2-1, with TRBD1 matching 11 bases. The trim removed 5 bases at V and 8 bases at J, leaving 11 bases unmatched. Germline lookup yields CDR1 SNHLY and CDR2 FYNNEI. The CDR3 runs 16 residues. The CDR3, as DNA: TGTGCCAGCAGTCTCTGGGACAGGGGGTCTGGGGATGAGCAGTTCTTC. This translates into CASSLWDRGSGDEQFF. Complete variable domain (other parts from reference TRBV2 and TRBJ2-1): EPEVTQTPSHQVTQMGQEVILRCVPISNHLYFYWYRQILGQKVEFLVSFYNNEISEKSEIFDDQFSVERPDGSNFTLKIRSTKLEDSAMYFCASSLWDRGSGDEQFFGPGTRLTVL.

The chain combines TRBV2 with TRBJ1-2; 8 positions match TRBD1. The CDR3 length is 16 residues. Per germline, CDR1 SNHLY and CDR2 FYNNEI. V lost 4 bases, J lost 3 bases, and 10 bases stayed unmatched. This chain's CDR3 is CASSVFPTGADYGYTF. CDR3 nucleotides: TGTGCCAGCAGTGTCTTCCCGACAGGGGCCGACTATGGCTACACCTTC.

In DNA form, the CDR3 reads TGCGCCAGCAGCTTGGTTGGAGGGTCTAACTATGGCTACACCTTC. Its translation is CASSLVGGSNYGYTF. The rearrangement joins TRBV5-1 to TRBJ1-2; D remains unclear. The V end lost 0 bases, the J end lost 0 bases, and 9 bases lay between the germline ends. CDR3 length: 15 residues. Germline CDR1 reads SGHRS; CDR2 reads YFSETQ.

CDR3 nucleotides: TGCGCCAGCAGCGCCATTAAGGGCGCCTACGAGCAGTACTTC. Translated: CASSAIKGAYEQYF. V is TRBV4-1 and J is TRBJ2-7; D gene uncertain. V was pared by 5 bases and J by 2 bases, with 13 bases between. Germline assignment: CDR1 MGHRA and CDR2 YSYEKL. The CDR3 is made up of 14 amino acids.

The chain employs TRBV6-5 and TRBJ1-1; D is possibly TRBD1 (5 bases). The germline CDR1 and CDR2 sequences are MNHEY and SVGAGI. V was cut by 0 bases and J by 6 bases, with 8 bases left in between. The CDR3 has 13 amino acids. CDR3 DNA: TGTGCCAGCAGTTACTCTCCGGGACCTGAAGCTTTCTTT. Protein sequence: CASSYSPGPEAFF.

By sample fraction, this clone is medium-sized. The chain combines TRBV30 with TRBJ1-2, with 7 positions matching TRBD1. Germline V gene lookup returns CDR1 GTSNPN and CDR2 SVGIG (reference sequence). V was pared by 3 bases and J by 8 bases, with 6 bases of the junction left unmatched. This CDR3 comprises 12 residues. In nucleotides, the CDR3 is TGTGCCTGGAGCCAGACAGGGAGCGGCTACACCTTC. This sequence encodes CAWSQTGSGYTF.

The V and J genes are TRBV4-3 and TRBJ2-6; no definite D call. Germline V lookup: CDR1 LGHNA, CDR2 YSLEER. V was clipped by 1 base and J by 4 bases, with 11 bases between them. CDR3 length: 16 residues. CDR3 DNA: TGCGCCAGCAGCCAAGGAGGAACTGGAGGGGCCAACGTCCTGACTTTC. Translation: CASSQGGTGGANVLTF.

A word on this clone: One base away lies a much larger clone, so this may be a sequencing read error. This chain connects TRBV2 to TRBJ1-6, with a tentative D call TRBD1 (6 bases). The length of the CDR3 is 14 residues. V was clipped by 7 bases and J by 7 bases, with 14 bases between them. Germline V gene sequence: CDR1 SNHLY, CDR2 FYNNEI. The CDR3 sequence is CASKGAGTNSPLHF. The CDR3, as DNA: TGTGCCAGCAAAGGGGCAGGGACAAATTCACCCCTCCACTTT.

This clone was seen just once. The chain is built from TRBV5-5 and TRBJ2-7; D ambiguous. V was cut by 0 bases and J by 4 bases, with 11 bases left in between. This CDR3 comprises 14 residues. Germline V gene sequence: CDR1 SGHKS, CDR2 YYEKEE (reference sequence). The CDR3 here is CASSLVEWPYEQYF. CDR3 DNA sequence: TGTGCCAGCAGCTTGGTCGAATGGCCATACGAGCAGTACTTC. Based on the CDR3 plus reference TRBV5-5 and TRBJ2-7, the full variable domain is DAGVTQSPTHLIKTRGQQVTLRCSPISGHKSVSWYQQVLGQGPQFIFQYYEKEERGRGNFPDRFSARQFPNYSSELNVNALLLGDSALYLCASSLVEWPYEQYFGPGTRLTVT.

This clone was observed a few times. The chain recombines TRBV11-2 with TRBJ1-6, with TRBD1 as a possible D gene (6 bases). Looked up from germline, CDR1 is SGHAT and CDR2 is FQNNGV. The CDR3 has 14 residues. Trimming cost V 3 bases and J 10 bases, with 13 bases left between them. As DNA, the CDR3 is TGTGCCAGCAGCTTGGGGGGGGCAGAGTCACCCCTCCACTTT. This encodes CASSLGGAESPLHF.

The V call is TRBV7-6, the J call TRBJ1-2; TRBD1 aligns across 7 bases. CDR1 SGHVS and CDR2 FNYEAQ come from the germline V gene. J lost 8 bases, V lost 5 bases, and 8 bases had no gene match. The CDR3 is 13 residues long. The CDR3 DNA reads TGTGCCAGCAGCCAGACAGGGTCGGGGGGCTACACCTTC. This encodes CASSQTGSGGYTF.

This chain uses TRBV2 with TRBJ2-7; D is tentatively TRBD1 or TRBD2 (5 bases each). The CDR3 runs to 17 residues. The V gene lost 6 bases and the J gene lost 0 bases, with 21 bases spanning the gap. The germline CDR1 and CDR2 sequences are SNHLY and FYNNEI. The CDR3 DNA reads TGTGCCAGCAGGATTGGCTCCGGGACCGATAGCTCCTACGAGCAGTACTTC. Its translation: CASRIGSGTDSSYEQYF.